The text below deals with one TCR beta chain. Its antigen is still unknown. 13 Jbeta primers and 60 Vbeta primers were used for the PCR. This table comes from immunoSEQ multiplex PCR, and its TCRdb copy is limited to in-frame clones, with some not included. This repertoire includes tens of thousands of clones. Per germline, CDR1 MNHEY and CDR2 SMNVEV (reference sequence). V dropped 4 bases and J dropped 6 bases, with 15 bases sitting between them. The CDR3 has 14 residues. The data derive from a study of cytomegalovirus exposure and HLA in healthy donors. Study-wide results and limits: Published work reported that the classifier diagnosed cytomegalovirus status with high specificity and sensitivity. The Asian-associated ancestry cluster reportedly had fewer N-insertions than the approximately 650-donor mean in a later analysis.

The receptor's source is a man aged 50-59 years in good health and CMV-seronegative. The chain employs TRBV27 and TRBJ1-2; D not certain. Sequenced input: PBMCs. The CDR3 spells CASSYRQAINGYTF. The CDR3, as DNA: TGTGCCAGCAGTTATCGGCAGGCGATAAATGGCTACACCTTC.